The 20 T cell receptor beta chains in this list originate from one sample, sequenced in a study of OX40 agonist ivuxolimab in advanced cancers. Produced via immunoSEQ multiplex PCR; TCRdb's table is partial and in-frame only. This sample has tens of thousands of clones, with 91% found just once. The sample here was CD4+ or CD8+ T cells sorted from blood, taken in a trial of the OX40 agonist ivuxolimab. Receptor source: an adult with an advanced solid tumor such as melanoma, head and neck, liver or kidney cancer.

This sequence joins TRBV27 and TRBJ1-1; a possible D gene is TRBD1 (6 bases). V was clipped by 0 bases and J by 8 bases, with 10 bases between them. Germline V gene sequence: CDR1 MNHEY, CDR2 SMNVEV (reference sequence). The CDR3 loop spans 13 amino acids. In nucleotides, the CDR3 is TGTGCCAGCAGTTTATCGTTGGGGGCCGAAGCTTTCTTT. It specifies CASSLSLGAEAFF.

The chain carries TRBV4-1 and TRBJ2-2; tentatively, D is TRBD1 or TRBD2 (6 bases each). With 6 bases removed from V and 1 base from J, the gap between germline ends came to 9 bases. Germline V gene lookup returns CDR1 MGHRA and CDR2 YSYEKL. The CDR3 has 14 residues. The CDR3 loop is CASRQGLNTGELFF. In DNA form, the CDR3 reads TGCGCCAGCAGACAGGGACTGAACACCGGGGAGCTGTTTTTT.

A word on this clone: A read error may account for a junction end that differs from germline. The V gene is TRBV27, the J gene TRBJ2-2, with 7 bases matching TRBD1. This CDR3 is built from 15 residues. The germline V gene encodes CDR1 MNHEY and CDR2 SMNVEV (reference sequence). CDR3 sequence (DNA): TGTGCCAGCAGTCTATCCAGGGGGAGCACCGGGGAGCTGTTTTTT. It specifies CASSLSRGSTGELFF.

With regard to this clone: Other DNA sequences in this sample translate to the same CDR3. The chain has TRBV5-5 and TRBJ1-1; D remains unclear. Germline CDR1 is SGHKS and CDR2 is YYEKEE (reference sequence). There are 13 residues in the CDR3. Trimming removed 0 bases at V and 5 bases at J, with 8 bases between. CDR3 region: CASSLGGGTEAFF. CDR3 sequence (DNA): TGTGCCAGCAGCTTGGGAGGCGGGACTGAAGCTTTCTTT.

The chain is built from TRBV21-1 and TRBJ2-5; the table names TRBD1, a call not compared with the DNA. TRBV21-1 is a known pseudogene. The CDR3 loop spans 14 amino acids. This CDR3 is CASSTITGGETQYF. The DNA of the CDR3 is TGTGCCAGCAGCACCATTACAGGGGGAGAGACCCAGTACTTC.

The chain is built from TRBV7-9 and TRBJ2-5; the match to TRBD1 covers 9 bases. Gene TRBJ2-7 matches the end of the DNA better, so the J call may be wrong. The CDR3 length is 15 residues. Germline V CDR1 and CDR2: SEHNR, FQNEAQ (reference sequence). DNA of the CDR3: TGTGCCAGCAGCTTGGGAGGGACAGGGATCTACGAGCAGTACTTC. This translates into CASSLGGTGIYEQYF.

The chain is built from TRBV15 and TRBJ1-4; D is perhaps TRBD1 (5 bases). CDR1 and CDR2 from the germline V gene are LNHNV and YYDKDF (reference sequence). The V and J ends lost 0 bases and 8 bases respectively, with 16 bases between them. This CDR3 has 16 amino acids. DNA for the CDR3: TGTGCCACCAGCAGAGACACAGGAGGTTCGAGCGAAAAACTGTTTTTT. Translating gives CATSRDTGGSSEKLFF.

This chain joins TRBV4-2 and TRBJ1-2; 7 positions match TRBD1. The V and J ends lost 0 bases and 7 bases, in that order; junction bases with no gene match: 8. The CDR3 consists of 15 residues. The germline CDR1 and CDR2 sequences are LGHNA and YNFKEQ. The CDR3 region is CASSQEKGAVGGYTF. CDR3 DNA: TGTGCCAGCAGCCAAGAAAAGGGGGCGGTTGGTGGCTACACCTTC.

The chain carries TRBV5-1 and TRBJ2-7, with a possible D match to TRBD2 (6 bases). CDR1 SGHRS and CDR2 YFSETQ come from the germline V gene. V shed 5 bases and J shed 2 bases, with 11 bases lying between them. This CDR3 contains 13 residues. The DNA of the CDR3 is TGCGCCAGCAGTCCAGGGAGGACCTACGAGCAGTACTTC. Residues: CASSPGRTYEQYF.

V is TRBV28 and J is TRBJ1-4, with 7 bases that match TRBD1. Germline lookup yields CDR1 MDHEN and CDR2 SYDVKM. Losses at the gene ends were 5 bases for V and 0 bases for J; bases not matched to a gene: 9. This CDR3 has 17 amino acids. CDR3 nucleotide sequence: TGTGCCAGCAGTGGACAGACAGGGTTTCCAACTAATGAAAAACTGTTTTTT. Its protein is CASSGQTGFPTNEKLFF.

The chain combines TRBV9 with TRBJ2-5; D unresolved. There are 11 residues in the CDR3. With 5 bases removed from V and 2 bases from J, the gap between germline ends came to 4 bases. The germline CDR1 and CDR2 sequences are SGDLS and YYNGEE. The CDR3 sequence: CASSKQETQYF. The DNA of the CDR3 is TGTGCCAGCAGTAAACAAGAGACCCAGTACTTC. The whole variable domain, filled in from reference TRBV9 and TRBJ2-5, reads DSGVTQTPKHLITATGQRVTLRCSPRSGDLSVYWYQQSLDQGLQFLIQYYNGEERAKGNILERFSAQQFPDLHSELNLSSLELGDSALYFCASSKQETQYFGPGTRLLVL.

The CDR3 spells CASSSTRGRGNEKLFF. The CDR3 DNA follows: TGTGCCAGCAGCTCGACCAGGGGGCGAGGGAATGAAAAACTGTTTTTT. The chain combines TRBV7-2 with TRBJ1-4, with TRBD1 matching 8 bases. The CDR3 totals 16 residues. After removal of 4 bases from V and 5 bases from J, the junction contained 9 bases not matched to a gene. CDR1 and CDR2 (germline): SGHTA, FQGNSA.

V is TRBV29-1 and J is TRBJ2-3; possibly TRBD2 for D (5 bases). The CDR3 runs 12 residues. Trimming cost V 3 bases and J 4 bases, with 8 bases left between them. Germline values: CDR1 SQVTM, CDR2 ANQGSEA. This CDR3 reads CSVEYGADTQYF. The CDR3 DNA follows: TGCAGCGTTGAGTACGGGGCAGATACGCAGTATTTT.

The genes are TRBV28 and TRBJ2-2; 8 bases align to TRBD1. The CDR3 consists of 15 residues. The germline V gene encodes CDR1 MDHEN and CDR2 SYDVKM. Trimming took 3 bases from V and 2 from J; bases not matched to a gene: 2. CDR3 nucleotides: TGTGCCAGCAGTTTGGACAGGGAAAACACCGGGGAGCTGTTTTTT. Translating it yields CASSLDRENTGELFF.

This chain joins TRBV27 and TRBJ1-2; D perhaps matches TRBD1 (5 bases). The CDR3 contains 13 residues. V dropped 2 bases and J dropped 8 bases, with 12 bases sitting between them. The V gene's germline CDR1 is MNHEY and CDR2 SMNVEV (reference sequence). CDR3 protein: CASSLGGIGGYTF. As DNA, the CDR3 is TGTGCCAGCAGTTTAGGGGGGATAGGCGGCTACACCTTC.

The chain is built from TRBV6-5 and TRBJ2-1; TRBD2 agrees at 9 bases. The germline V gene encodes CDR1 MNHEY and CDR2 SVGAGI. This CDR3 has 15 amino acids. The V gene end was trimmed by 5 bases and the J gene end by 4 bases; junction bases not matched to a gene: 6. In DNA, the CDR3 is TGTGCCAGCAGTGGAAGCGGGAGGCCATACAATGAGCAGTTCTTC. Translation gives CASSGSGRPYNEQFF.

CDR3 region: CASSYEATDTQYF. The CDR3 DNA reads TGTGCCAGCAGTTACGAAGCGACAGATACGCAGTATTTT. This chain connects TRBV6-5 to TRBJ2-3; D gene ambiguous. Germline V lookup: CDR1 MNHEY, CDR2 SVGAGI. Trimming removed 2 bases at V and 3 bases at J, with 6 bases between. The CDR3 is made up of 13 amino acids.

The chain joins TRBV7-9 to TRBJ2-7; perhaps TRBD2 as D (6 bases). V was trimmed by 3 bases and J by 3 bases, leaving 9 bases between them. The CDR3 has 13 amino acids. Germline assignment: CDR1 SEHNR and CDR2 FQNEAQ (reference sequence). Here the CDR3 reads CASSFGGSYEQYF. CDR3 bases: TGTGCCAGCAGCTTTGGAGGGAGCTACGAGCAGTACTTC. The complete variable domain, with remaining parts taken from reference TRBV7-9 and TRBJ2-7, reads DTGVSQNPRHKITKRGQNVTFRCDPISEHNRLYWYRQTLGQGPEFLTYFQNEAQLEKSRLLSDRFSAERPKGSFSTLEIQRTEQGDSAMYLCASSFGGSYEQYFGPGTRLTVT.

This clone has more than one count but fewer than ten. V usage is TRBV7-2 and J usage is TRBJ2-1, with 13 bases that match TRBD2. Germline trimming cut 2 bases from V and 7 bases from J; bases unmatched to any gene: 8. The CDR3 consists of 17 residues. The germline gives CDR1 SGHTA, CDR2 FQGNSA. The CDR3 DNA sequence: TGTGCCAGCAGCTTAAGCCCGACTAGCGGGAGGCAGAATGAGCAGTTCTTC. Amino acids: CASSLSPTSGRQNEQFF.

The chain employs TRBV11-3 and TRBJ1-2; tentatively, D is TRBD1 (6 bases). CDR1 and CDR2 from the germline V gene are SGHNT and YENEEA. This CDR3 comprises 14 residues. With 6 bases removed from V and 4 bases from J, the gap between germline ends came to 15 bases. The CDR3, as DNA: TGTGCCAGCAGACGGCGAGACAGGACCTATGGCTACACCTTC. Amino acid sequence: CASRRRDRTYGYTF.